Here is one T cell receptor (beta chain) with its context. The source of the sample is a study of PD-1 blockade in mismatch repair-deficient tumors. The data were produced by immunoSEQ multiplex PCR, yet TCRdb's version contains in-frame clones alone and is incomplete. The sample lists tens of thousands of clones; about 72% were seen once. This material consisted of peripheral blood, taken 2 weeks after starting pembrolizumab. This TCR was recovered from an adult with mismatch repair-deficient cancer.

CDR3 sequence reads: CASRDPRSFGTDTQYF. The CDR3 region has the DNA TGTGCCAGCAGAGACCCCCGGTCATTCGGCACAGATACGCAGTATTTT. The chain employs TRBV5-4 and TRBJ2-3; D gene unclear. Germline loops: CDR1 SGHNT, CDR2 YYREEE (reference sequence). V was shortened by 5 bases and J by 1 base, with 17 bases between the two germline ends. The CDR3 extends over 16 amino acids. Drawing the rest from reference TRBV5-4 and TRBJ2-3, the complete variable domain is ETGVTQSPTHLIKTRGQQVTLRCSSQSGHNTVSWYQQALGQGPQFIFQYYREEENGRGNFPPRFSGLQFPNYSSELNVNALELDDSALYLCASRDPRSFGTDTQYFGPGTRLTVL.